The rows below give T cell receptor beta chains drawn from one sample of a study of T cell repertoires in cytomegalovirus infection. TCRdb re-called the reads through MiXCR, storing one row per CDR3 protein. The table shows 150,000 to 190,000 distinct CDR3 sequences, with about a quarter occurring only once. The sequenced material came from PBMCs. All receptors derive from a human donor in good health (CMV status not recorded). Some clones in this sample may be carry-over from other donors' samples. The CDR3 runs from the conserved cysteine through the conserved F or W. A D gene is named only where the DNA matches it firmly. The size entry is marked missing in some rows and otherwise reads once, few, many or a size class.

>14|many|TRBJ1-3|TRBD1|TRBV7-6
CASSPKTGSNTIYF
TGTGCCAGCAGCCCAAAGACAGGGAGTAACACCATATATTTT
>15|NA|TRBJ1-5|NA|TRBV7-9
CASSSANLDGQPQHF
TGTGCCAGCAGCTCCGCTAATCTGGATGGTCAGCCCCAGCATTTT
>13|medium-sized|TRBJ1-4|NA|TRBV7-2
CASSLVADEKLFF
TGTGCCAGCAGCTTAGTCGCGGATGAAAAACTGTTTTTT
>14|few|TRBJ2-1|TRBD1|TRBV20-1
CSARGRGHGNEQFF
TGCAGTGCTAGGGGCAGGGGGCATGGCAATGAGCAGTTCTTC
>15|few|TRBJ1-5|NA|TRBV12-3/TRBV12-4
CASSFSGGGNQPQHF
TGTGCCAGCAGTTTTTCGGGGGGCGGGAATCAGCCCCAGCATTTT
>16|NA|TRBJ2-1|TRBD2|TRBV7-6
CASSREERGGDNEQFF
TGTGCCAGCAGCCGGGAGGAGCGGGGGGGTGACAATGAGCAGTTCTTC
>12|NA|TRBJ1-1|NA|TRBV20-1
CSGEVVGTEAFF
TGCAGTGGGGAAGTGGTGGGCACTGAAGCTTTCTTT
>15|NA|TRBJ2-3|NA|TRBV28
CASSPTSRFTDTQYF
TGTGCCAGCAGTCCAACCTCACGGTTCACAGATACGCAGTATTTT
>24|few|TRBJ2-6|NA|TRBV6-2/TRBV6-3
CASSYPPDAGTTTHALSGANVLTF
TGTGCCAGCAGTTACCCCCCTGACGCAGGGACCACTACCCACGCACTCTCTGGGGCCAACGTCCTGACTTTC
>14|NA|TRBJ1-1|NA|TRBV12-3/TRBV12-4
CASHRDTLGTEAFF
TGTGCCAGCCACCGGGACACCTTGGGCACTGAAGCTTTCTTT
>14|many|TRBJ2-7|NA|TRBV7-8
CASSPKGLGYEQYF
TGTGCCAGCAGCCCTAAGGGTCTAGGATACGAGCAGTACTTC
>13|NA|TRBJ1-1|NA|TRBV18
CASSVATVTEAFF
TGTGCCAGCTCAGTTGCGACAGTTACTGAAGCTTTCTTT
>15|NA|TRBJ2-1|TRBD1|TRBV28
CASPPSGTGDNEQFF
TGTGCCAGCCCCCCATCGGGGACAGGGGACAATGAGCAGTTCTTC
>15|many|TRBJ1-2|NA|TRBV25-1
CASSESAGAGYGYTF
TGTGCCAGCAGTGAATCAGCGGGGGCTGGGTATGGCTACACCTTC
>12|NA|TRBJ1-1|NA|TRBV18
CASSPGVEEAFF
TGTGCCAGCTCACCGGGGGTCGAAGAAGCTTTCTTT
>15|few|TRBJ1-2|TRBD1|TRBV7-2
CASSFRGQGAKGYTF
TGTGCCAGCAGCTTTCGAGGTCAGGGGGCTAAGGGCTACACCTTC
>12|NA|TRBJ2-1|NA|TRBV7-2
CASSYTLEEQFF
TGTGCCAGCAGCTATACTCTAGAGGAGCAGTTCTTC
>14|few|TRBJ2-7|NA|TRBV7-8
CASSWGVGTYEQYF
TGTGCCAGCAGCTGGGGGGTAGGGACTTACGAGCAGTACTTC
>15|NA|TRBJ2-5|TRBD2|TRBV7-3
CASSFTAGAEETQYF
TGTGCCAGCAGCTTCACAGCGGGGGCCGAAGAGACCCAGTACTTC
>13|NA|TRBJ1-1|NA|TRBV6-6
CASSYGGNTEAFF
TGTGCCAGCAGTTACGGCGGAAACACTGAAGCTTTCTTT
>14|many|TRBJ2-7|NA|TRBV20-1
CSARGDRLEYEQYF
TGCAGTGCTAGGGGAGACAGGTTGGAGTACGAGCAGTACTTC